This T cell receptor (beta chain) was identified in a study of CD8+CD57+ T cells in acquired aplastic anemia. Patients picked for sequencing had shown CD8+CD57+ cell expansion detected by flow cytometry. In regard to this clonotype: A much bigger clone sits one base away, suggesting this may be a read error.

CDR3 size: 15 residues. The germline gives CDR1 SGHRS, CDR2 YFSETQ. Genomic DNA templated the TCR beta VDJ and CDR3 profiling. TCRdb reanalysed the reads using MiXCR and keeps one entry per CDR3 protein. The sample carries about 180,000 distinct CDR3 sequences, almost 50% recorded once. This TCR derives from a human donor with aplastic anemia. V is TRBV5-1 and J is TRBJ2-2; 9 bases are a match to TRBD1. Sequenced sample: sorted CD4+, CD8+, or CD8+CD57+ T cells (not recorded which) from PBMCs. The CDR3 DNA follows: TGCGCCAGCAGCAGACGGACAGGGGACACCGGGGGGCTGTTTTTT. The encoded protein is CASSRRTGDTGGLFF.